This TCR beta chain stems from a study of blood T cell repertoires in COVID-19. In the authors' methods: Amplified reference gene primers provided the basis for estimating nucleated cell counts. Measured with immunoSEQ multiplex PCR; TCRdb has only the in-frame clones, and not every one. The DNA was the basis for D and trimming; V, J and clone size are from that table. The sample carries approximately 130,000 clones, approximately 80% recorded once. V was clipped by 0 bases and J by 6 bases; unmatched bases: 6. The germline V gene has CDR1 LGHDT and CDR2 YNNKEL (reference sequence). The length of the CDR3 is 15 residues.

Sequencing used peripheral blood. This chain joins TRBV3-1 (or the pseudogene TRBV3-2) and TRBJ2-3; 7 bases fit TRBD1. The origin of this receptor is a woman aged 55-70 years with active or convalescent COVID-19. In nucleotides, the CDR3 is TGTGCCAGCAGCCAAGAGGACAGGACATTGGATACGCAGTATTTT. It is translated as CASSQEDRTLDTQYF.